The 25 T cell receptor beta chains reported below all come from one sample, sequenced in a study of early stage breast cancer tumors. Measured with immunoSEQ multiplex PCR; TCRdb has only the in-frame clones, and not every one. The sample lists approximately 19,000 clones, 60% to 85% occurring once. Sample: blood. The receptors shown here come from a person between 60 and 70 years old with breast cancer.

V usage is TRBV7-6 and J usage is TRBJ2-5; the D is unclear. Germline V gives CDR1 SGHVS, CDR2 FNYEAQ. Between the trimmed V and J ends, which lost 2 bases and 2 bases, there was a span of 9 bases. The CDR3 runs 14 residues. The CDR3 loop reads CASSLMVGQETQYF. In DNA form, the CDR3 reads TGTGCCAGCAGCTTAATGGTGGGGCAAGAGACCCAGTACTTC.

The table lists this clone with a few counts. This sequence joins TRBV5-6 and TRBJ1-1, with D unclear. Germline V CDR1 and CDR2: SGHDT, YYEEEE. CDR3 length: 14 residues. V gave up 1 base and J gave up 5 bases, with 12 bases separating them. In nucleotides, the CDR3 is TGTGCCAGCAGCTTGTTGGGAGGTCGAACTGAAGCTTTCTTT. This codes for CASSLLGGRTEAFF.

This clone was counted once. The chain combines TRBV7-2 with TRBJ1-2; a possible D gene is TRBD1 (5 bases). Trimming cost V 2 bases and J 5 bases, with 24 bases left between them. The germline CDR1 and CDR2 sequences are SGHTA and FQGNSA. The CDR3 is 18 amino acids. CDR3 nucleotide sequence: TGTGCCAGCAGCTTACGGCCCCCCGATCCGGTGCGGGGGTATGGCTACACCTTC. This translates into CASSLRPPDPVRGYGYTF. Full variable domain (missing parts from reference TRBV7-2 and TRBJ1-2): GAGVSQSPSNKVTEKGKDVELRCDPISGHTALYWYRQSLGQGLEFLIYFQGNSAPDKSGLPSDRFSAERTGGSVSTLTIQRTQQEDSAVYLCASSLRPPDPVRGYGYTFGSGTRLTVV.

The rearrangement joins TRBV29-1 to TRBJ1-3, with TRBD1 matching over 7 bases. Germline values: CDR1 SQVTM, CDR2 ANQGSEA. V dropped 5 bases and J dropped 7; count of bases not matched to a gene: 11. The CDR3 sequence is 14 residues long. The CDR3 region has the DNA TGCAGCGTTTTGCCGACAGGGTCCCGTAACACCATATATTTT. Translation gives CSVLPTGSRNTIYF.

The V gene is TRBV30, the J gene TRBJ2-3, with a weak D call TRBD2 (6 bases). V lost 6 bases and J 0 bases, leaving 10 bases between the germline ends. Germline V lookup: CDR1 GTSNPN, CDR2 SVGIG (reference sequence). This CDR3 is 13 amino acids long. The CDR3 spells CACPGTSTDTQYF. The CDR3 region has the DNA TGTGCCTGTCCCGGGACTAGCACAGATACGCAGTATTTT.

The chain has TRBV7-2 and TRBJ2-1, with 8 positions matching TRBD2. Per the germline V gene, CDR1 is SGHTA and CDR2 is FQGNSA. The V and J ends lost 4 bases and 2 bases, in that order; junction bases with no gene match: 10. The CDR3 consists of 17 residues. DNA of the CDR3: TGTGCCAGCAGCTGGCCCCAAGCGGGGGCCACCTACAATGAGCAGTTCTTC. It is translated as CASSWPQAGATYNEQFF. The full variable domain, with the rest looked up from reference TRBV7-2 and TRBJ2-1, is GAGVSQSPSNKVTEKGKDVELRCDPISGHTALYWYRQSLGQGLEFLIYFQGNSAPDKSGLPSDRFSAERTGGSVSTLTIQRTQQEDSAVYLCASSWPQAGATYNEQFFGPGTRLTVL.

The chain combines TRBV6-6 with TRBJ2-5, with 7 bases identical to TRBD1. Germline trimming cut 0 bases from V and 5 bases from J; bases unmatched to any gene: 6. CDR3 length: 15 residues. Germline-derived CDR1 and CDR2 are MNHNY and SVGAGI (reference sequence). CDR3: CASSYSPTGFETQYF. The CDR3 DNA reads TGTGCCAGCAGTTACTCGCCGACAGGGTTTGAGACCCAGTACTTC.

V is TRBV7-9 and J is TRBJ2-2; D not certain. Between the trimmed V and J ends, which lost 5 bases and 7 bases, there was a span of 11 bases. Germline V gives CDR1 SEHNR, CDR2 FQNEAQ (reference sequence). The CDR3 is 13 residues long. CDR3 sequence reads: CASSPVGSGELFF. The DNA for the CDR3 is TGTGCCAGCAGCCCAGTGGGCAGCGGGGAGCTGTTTTTT.

CDR3 in amino acids: CASSQGLGGRGREKLFF. DNA of the CDR3: TGCGCCAGCAGCCAAGGCCTAGGGGGCAGGGGACGTGAAAAACTGTTTTTT. This sequence joins TRBV4-1 and TRBJ1-4; 7 bases are a match to TRBD1. Germline CDR1 is MGHRA and CDR2 is YSYEKL. The trim removed 1 base at V and 7 bases at J, leaving 12 bases unmatched. This CDR3 has 17 residues.

The DNA for the CDR3 is TGTGCCAGCAGTTTACAAGCCCAAGGTGGGGGGACCCAGTACTTC. This translates into CASSLQAQGGGTQYF. V gene TRBV27 combines with J gene TRBJ2-5; D might be TRBD1 or TRBD2, each matching 5 bases. CDR1 and CDR2 from the germline V gene are MNHEY and SMNVEV (reference sequence). The CDR3 has 15 amino acids. V dropped 2 bases and J dropped 7 bases, with 17 bases sitting between them.

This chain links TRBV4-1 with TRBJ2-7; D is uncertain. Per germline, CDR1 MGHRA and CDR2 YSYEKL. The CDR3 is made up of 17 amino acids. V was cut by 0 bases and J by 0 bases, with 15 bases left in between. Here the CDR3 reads CASSQEVARPHSYEQYF. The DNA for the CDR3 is TGCGCCAGCAGCCAAGAAGTTGCGCGCCCGCACTCCTACGAGCAGTACTTC.

The CDR3 spells CASSHEGNEQFF. The CDR3 bases are TGTGCCAGCAGCCACGAGGGGAATGAGCAGTTCTTC. The rearrangement links TRBV7-3 to TRBJ2-1, with D perhaps TRBD1 or TRBD2 (5 bases each). The CDR3 covers 12 residues. Trimming pared 5 bases from V and 7 bases from J, leaving 9 bases between. Germline V gene sequence: CDR1 SGHTA, CDR2 FQGTGA.

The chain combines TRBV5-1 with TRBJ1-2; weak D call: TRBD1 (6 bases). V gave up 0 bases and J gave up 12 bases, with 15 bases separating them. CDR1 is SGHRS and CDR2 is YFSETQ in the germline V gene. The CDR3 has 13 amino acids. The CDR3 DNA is TGCGCCAGCAGCTTGGGCTCAGGGGAAGGGGACACCTTC. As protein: CASSLGSGEGDTF.

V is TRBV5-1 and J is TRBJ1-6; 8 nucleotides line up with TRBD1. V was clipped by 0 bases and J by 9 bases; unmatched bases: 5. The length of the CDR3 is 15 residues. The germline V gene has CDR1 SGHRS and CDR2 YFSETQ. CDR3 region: CASSLEDRVSSPLHF. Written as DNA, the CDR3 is TGCGCCAGCAGCTTGGAGGACAGGGTTTCTTCACCCCTCCACTTT.

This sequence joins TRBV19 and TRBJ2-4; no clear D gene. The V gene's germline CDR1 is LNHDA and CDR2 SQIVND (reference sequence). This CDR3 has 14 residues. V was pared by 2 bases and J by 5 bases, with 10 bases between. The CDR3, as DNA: TGTGCCAGTAGTATATCCAGTAACGAAAACATTCAGTACTTC. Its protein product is CASSISSNENIQYF.

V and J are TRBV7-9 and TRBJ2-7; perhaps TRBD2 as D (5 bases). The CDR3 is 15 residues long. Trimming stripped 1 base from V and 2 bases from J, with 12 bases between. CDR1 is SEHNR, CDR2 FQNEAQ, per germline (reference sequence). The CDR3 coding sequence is TGTGCCAGCAGCTTAGTGGATGGAGGACCCTACGAGCAGTACTTC. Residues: CASSLVDGGPYEQYF.

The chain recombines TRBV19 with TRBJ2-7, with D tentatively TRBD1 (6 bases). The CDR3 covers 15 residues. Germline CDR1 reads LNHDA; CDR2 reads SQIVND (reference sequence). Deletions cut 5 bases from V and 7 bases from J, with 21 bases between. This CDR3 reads CASSETGGWTHEQYF. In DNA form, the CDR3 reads TGTGCCAGTAGTGAAACTGGGGGCTGGACGCATGAGCAGTACTTC.

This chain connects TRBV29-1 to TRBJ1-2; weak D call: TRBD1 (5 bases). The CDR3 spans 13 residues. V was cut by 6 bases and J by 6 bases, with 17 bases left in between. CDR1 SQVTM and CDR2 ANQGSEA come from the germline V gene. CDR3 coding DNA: TGCAGCGTCGACGGGGCAAGCCACGATGGCTACACCTTC. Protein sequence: CSVDGASHDGYTF.

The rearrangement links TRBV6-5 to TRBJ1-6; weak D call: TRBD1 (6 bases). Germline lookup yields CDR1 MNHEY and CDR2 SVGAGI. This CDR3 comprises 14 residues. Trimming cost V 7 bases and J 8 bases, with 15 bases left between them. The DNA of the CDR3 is TGTGCCAGCAACCCGACAGGAAACTATTCACCCCTCCACTTT. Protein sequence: CASNPTGNYSPLHF.

This chain's CDR3 is CASSYGTADEQYF. As DNA, the CDR3 is TGTGCCAGCAGTTACGGGACAGCCGACGAGCAGTACTTC. The chain carries TRBV6-5 and TRBJ2-7; 7 positions match TRBD1. V shed 2 bases and J 5 bases; nucleotides not matched to a gene: 3. Germline-derived CDR1 and CDR2 are MNHEY and SVGAGI. The CDR3 has 13 residues.

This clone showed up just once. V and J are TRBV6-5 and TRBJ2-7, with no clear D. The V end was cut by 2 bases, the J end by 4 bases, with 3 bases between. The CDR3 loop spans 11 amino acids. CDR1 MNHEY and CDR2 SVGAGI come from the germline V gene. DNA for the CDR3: TGTGCCAGCAGTTACAATTACGAGCAGTACTTC. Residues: CASSYNYEQYF.

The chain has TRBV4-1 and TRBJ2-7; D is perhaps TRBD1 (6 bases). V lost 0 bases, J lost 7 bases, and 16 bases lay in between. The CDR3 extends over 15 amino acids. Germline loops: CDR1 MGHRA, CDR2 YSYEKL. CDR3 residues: CASSQDNTGLREQYF. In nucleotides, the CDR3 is TGCGCCAGCAGCCAAGATAATACAGGGCTTCGGGAGCAGTACTTC.

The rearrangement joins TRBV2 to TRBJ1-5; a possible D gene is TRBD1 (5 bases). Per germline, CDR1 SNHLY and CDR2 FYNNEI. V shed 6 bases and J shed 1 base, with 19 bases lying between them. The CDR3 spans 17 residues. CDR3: CASSADSLAGSNQPQHF. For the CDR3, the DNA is TGTGCCAGCAGCGCCGACAGCCTAGCCGGGAGCAATCAGCCCCAGCATTTT. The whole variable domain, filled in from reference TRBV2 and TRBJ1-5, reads EPEVTQTPSHQVTQMGQEVILRCVPISNHLYFYWYRQILGQKVEFLVSFYNNEISEKSEIFDDQFSVERPDGSNFTLKIRSTKLEDSAMYFCASSADSLAGSNQPQHFGDGTRLSIL.

CDR3: CSAESDGSPDTQYF. The CDR3 DNA reads TGCAGCGCAGAAAGTGACGGGAGTCCAGATACGCAGTATTTT. The rearrangement links TRBV29-1 to TRBJ2-3; D might be TRBD2 (6 bases). This CDR3 is 14 amino acids long. Germline V lookup: CDR1 SQVTM, CDR2 ANQGSEA. Trimming removed 7 bases at V and 4 bases at J, with 18 bases between.

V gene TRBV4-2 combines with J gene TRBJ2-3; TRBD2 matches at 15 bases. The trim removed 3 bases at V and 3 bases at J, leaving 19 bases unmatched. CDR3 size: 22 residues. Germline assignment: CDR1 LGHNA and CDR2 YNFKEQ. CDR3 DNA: TGTGCCAGCAGCCAGGCTGCGGGGGGACTAGCGGGGGGCCTTTTCAAAACAGATACGCAGTATTTT. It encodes CASSQAAGGLAGGLFKTDTQYF.